This entry is about one T cell receptor beta chain. Its antigen is unknown. This sample was taken from a study of blood T cells in healthy people across ages. Study-wide findings and caveats: The long-lived group displayed more naive CD4+ cells, plus higher diversity, than the aged donors did. Diversity figures based on one million T cells were deemed too low. Unsorted PBMC material precluded a definitive naive versus antigen-experienced comparison. Significant beta diversity loss was already apparent by age around 36, declining roughly linearly.

PCR was performed a second time for about 6 to 11 cycles using a sample-barcoded 5' primer and a J-beta primer mix. Each CDR3 protein is one row after TCRdb ran MiXCR on the 5' RACE reads. The sample lists 750,000 to 950,000 distinct CDR3 sequences; about 48% were seen once. Germline-derived CDR1 and CDR2 are SGHRS and YFSETQ. Trimming cost V 6 bases and J 2 bases, with 5 bases left between them. CDR3 length: 12 amino acids. The sequencing input was blood. This sequence was found in a man older than 75 in good health. This rearrangement joins TRBV5-1 to TRBJ2-2; D is unclear. Written as DNA, the CDR3 is TGCGCCAGCACCACTAACACCGGGGAGCTGTTTTTT. Residues: CASTTNTGELFF.